Listed here are 3 T cell receptor beta chains from one sample, sequenced in a study of shared clonotypes between healthy human individuals. Clones were read by immunoSEQ multiplex PCR, and TCRdb kept only the in-frame ones, dropping some. The sample contains approximately 320,000 clones, around 87% of which appear only once. The sample comprised memory CD8+ T cells sorted from blood. Specified subset: CD45RO+ cells pooled with CCR7-negative TemRA cells. All receptors derive from a young man in good health.

This clone was recorded many times. V gene TRBV19 combines with J gene TRBJ1-4, with D tentatively TRBD1 (6 bases). The CDR3 consists of 16 residues. The germline V gene has CDR1 LNHDA and CDR2 SQIVND (reference sequence). V dropped 4 bases and J dropped 2 bases, with 14 bases sitting between them. The CDR3 coding sequence is TGTGCCAGTAGTAGGGACACCGACTACACTAATGAAAAACTGTTTTTT. Protein product: CASSRDTDYTNEKLFF.

This rearrangement joins TRBV9 to TRBJ2-1; D is unresolved. This CDR3 comprises 13 residues. CDR1 and CDR2 from the germline V gene are SGDLS and YYNGEE. V was pared by 6 bases and J by 9 bases, with 16 bases between. The CDR3 sequence: CASTPPGGREQFF. The CDR3 nucleotides are TGTGCCAGCACCCCTCCAGGCGGTCGTGAGCAGTTCTTC.

This clone appeared once. The rearrangement joins TRBV2 to TRBJ2-7, with 11 bases identical to TRBD2. Germline V CDR1 and CDR2: SNHLY, FYNNEI. Trimming removed 0 bases from V and 4 bases from J; junction bases left unmatched: 11. The CDR3 runs 18 residues. The CDR3 is CASSEAPYSGGAEYEQYF. The CDR3 nucleotides are TGTGCCAGCAGTGAAGCCCCCTATAGCGGGGGGGCCGAATACGAGCAGTACTTC.